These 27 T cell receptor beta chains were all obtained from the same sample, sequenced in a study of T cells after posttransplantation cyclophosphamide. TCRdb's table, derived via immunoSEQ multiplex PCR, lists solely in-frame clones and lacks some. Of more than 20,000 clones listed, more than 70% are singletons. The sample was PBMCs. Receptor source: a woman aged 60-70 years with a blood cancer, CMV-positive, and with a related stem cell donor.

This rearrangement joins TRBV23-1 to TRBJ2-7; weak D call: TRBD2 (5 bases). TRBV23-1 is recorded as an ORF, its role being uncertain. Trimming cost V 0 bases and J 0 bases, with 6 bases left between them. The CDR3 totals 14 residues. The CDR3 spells CASSQSRVSYEQYF. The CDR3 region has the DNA TGCGCCAGCAGTCAATCGAGGGTCTCCTACGAGCAGTACTTC.

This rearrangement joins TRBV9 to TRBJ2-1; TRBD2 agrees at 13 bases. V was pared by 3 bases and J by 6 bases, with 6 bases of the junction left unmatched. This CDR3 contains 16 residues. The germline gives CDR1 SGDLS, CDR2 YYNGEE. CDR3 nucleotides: TGTGCCAGCAGCGCCCGTGGACTAGCGGGGGTCAATGAGCAGTTCTTC. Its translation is CASSARGLAGVNEQFF.

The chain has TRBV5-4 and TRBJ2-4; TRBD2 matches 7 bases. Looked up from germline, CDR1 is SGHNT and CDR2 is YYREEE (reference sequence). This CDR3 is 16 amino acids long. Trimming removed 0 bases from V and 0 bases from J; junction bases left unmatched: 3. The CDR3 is CASSLEGGGAKNIQYF. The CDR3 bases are TGTGCCAGCAGCTTGGAGGGCGGGGGAGCCAAAAACATTCAGTACTTC.

This chain's CDR3 is CASSDTSGRAGELFF. The CDR3 coding sequence is TGTGCCAGCAGTGATACTAGCGGGAGGGCCGGGGAGCTGTTTTTT. The chain uses TRBV2 and TRBJ2-2, with 13 bases fitting TRBD2. The V gene's germline CDR1 is SNHLY and CDR2 FYNNEI. Trimming at V came to 3 bases and at J to 6 bases, leaving 1 base not matched to a gene. The CDR3 runs to 15 residues.

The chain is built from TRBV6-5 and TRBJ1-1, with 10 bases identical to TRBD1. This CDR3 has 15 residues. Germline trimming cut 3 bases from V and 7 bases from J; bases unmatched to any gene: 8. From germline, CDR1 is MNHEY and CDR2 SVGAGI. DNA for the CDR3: TGTGCCAGCAGTTATTCGGGGGGACAGGGGAATGAAGCTTTCTTT. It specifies CASSYSGGQGNEAFF.

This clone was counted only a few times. The CDR3 nucleotides are TGTGCCAGCGCGGACAGATATGGCTACACCTTC. This encodes CASADRYGYTF. The V gene is TRBV2, the J gene TRBJ1-2, with a weak D call TRBD1 (6 bases). The V end was cut by 8 bases, the J end by 5 bases, with 9 bases between. There are 11 residues in the CDR3. The germline gives CDR1 SNHLY, CDR2 FYNNEI. Using reference TRBV2 and TRBJ1-2 for the parts outside the CDR3, the full variable domain is EPEVTQTPSHQVTQMGQEVILRCVPISNHLYFYWYRQILGQKVEFLVSFYNNEISEKSEIFDDQFSVERPDGSNFTLKIRSTKLEDSAMYFCASADRYGYTFGSGTRLTVV.

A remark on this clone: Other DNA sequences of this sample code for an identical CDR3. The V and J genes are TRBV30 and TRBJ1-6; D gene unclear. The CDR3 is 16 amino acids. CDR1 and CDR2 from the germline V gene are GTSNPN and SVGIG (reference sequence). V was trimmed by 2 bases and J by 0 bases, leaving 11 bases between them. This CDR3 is CAWSIGRSSYNSPLHF. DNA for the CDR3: TGTGCCTGGAGTATCGGAAGGAGCTCCTATAATTCACCCCTCCACTTT.

The CDR3 coding sequence is TGTGCCAGCAGCTTAGACAGGGGGCTGAAGAATTCACCCCTCCACTTT. This codes for CASSLDRGLKNSPLHF. V and J are TRBV7-2 and TRBJ1-6; 9 bases are a match to TRBD1. The CDR3 consists of 16 residues. Trimming cost V 1 base and J 7 bases; bases outside gene matches: 5. Germline V gene sequence: CDR1 SGHTA, CDR2 FQGNSA.

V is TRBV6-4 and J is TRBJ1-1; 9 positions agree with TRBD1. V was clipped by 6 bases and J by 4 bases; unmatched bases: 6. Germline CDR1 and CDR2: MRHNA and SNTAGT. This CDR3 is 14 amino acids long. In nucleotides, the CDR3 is TGTGCCAGCAGGTCTACAGGGGGCTTCACTGAAGCTTTCTTT. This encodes CASRSTGGFTEAFF.

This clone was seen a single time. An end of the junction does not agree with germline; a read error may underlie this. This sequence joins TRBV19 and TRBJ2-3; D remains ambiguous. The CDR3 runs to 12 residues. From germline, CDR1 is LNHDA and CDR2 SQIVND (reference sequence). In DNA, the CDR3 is TGTGCCAGCAGTAGACTTGGAGATACGCAGTATTTT. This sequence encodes CASSRLGDTQYF. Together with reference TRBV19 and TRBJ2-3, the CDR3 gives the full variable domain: DGGITQSPKYLFRKEGQNVTLSCEQNLNHDAMYWYRQDPGQGLRLIYYSQIVNDFQKGDIAEGYSVSREKKESFPLTVTSAQKNPTAFYLCASSRLGDTQYFGPGTRLTVL.

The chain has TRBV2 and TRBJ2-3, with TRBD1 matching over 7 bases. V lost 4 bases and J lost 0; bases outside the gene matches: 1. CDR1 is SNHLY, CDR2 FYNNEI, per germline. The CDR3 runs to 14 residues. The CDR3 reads CASSGQGSTDTQYF. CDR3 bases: TGTGCCAGCAGTGGACAGGGTAGCACAGATACGCAGTATTTT.

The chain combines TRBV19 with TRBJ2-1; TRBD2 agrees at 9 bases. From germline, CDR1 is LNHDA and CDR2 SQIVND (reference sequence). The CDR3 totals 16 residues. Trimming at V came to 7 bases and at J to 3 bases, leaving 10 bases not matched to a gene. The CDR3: CASTTIAGANYNEQFF. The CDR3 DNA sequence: TGTGCCAGTACCACAATAGCGGGAGCTAACTACAATGAGCAGTTCTTC.

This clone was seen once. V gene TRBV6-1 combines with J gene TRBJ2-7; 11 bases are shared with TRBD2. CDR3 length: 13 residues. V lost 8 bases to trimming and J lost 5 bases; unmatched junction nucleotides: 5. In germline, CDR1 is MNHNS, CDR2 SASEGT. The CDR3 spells CASQLAGDDEQYF. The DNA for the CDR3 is TGTGCCAGCCAACTAGCGGGAGATGACGAGCAGTACTTC.

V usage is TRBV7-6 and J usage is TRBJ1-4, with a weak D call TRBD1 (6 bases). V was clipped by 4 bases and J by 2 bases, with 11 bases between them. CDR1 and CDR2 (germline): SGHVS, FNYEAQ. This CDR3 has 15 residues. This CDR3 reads CASSSLTGTNEKLFF. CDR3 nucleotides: TGTGCCAGCAGCTCCCTAACAGGGACTAATGAAAAACTGTTTTTT.

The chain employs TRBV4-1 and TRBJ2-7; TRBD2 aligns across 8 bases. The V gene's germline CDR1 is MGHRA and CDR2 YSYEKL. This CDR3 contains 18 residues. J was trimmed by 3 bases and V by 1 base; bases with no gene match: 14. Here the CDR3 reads CASSQGSLQAGANYEQYF. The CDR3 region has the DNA TGCGCCAGCAGCCAAGGTAGTCTCCAAGCGGGAGCGAACTACGAGCAGTACTTC.

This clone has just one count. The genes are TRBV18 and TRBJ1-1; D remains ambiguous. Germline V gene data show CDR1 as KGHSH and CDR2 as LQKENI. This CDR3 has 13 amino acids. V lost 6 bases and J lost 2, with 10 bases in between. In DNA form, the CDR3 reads TGTGCCAGCTCCAGAGGGAGTAACACTGAAGCTTTCTTT. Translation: CASSRGSNTEAFF.

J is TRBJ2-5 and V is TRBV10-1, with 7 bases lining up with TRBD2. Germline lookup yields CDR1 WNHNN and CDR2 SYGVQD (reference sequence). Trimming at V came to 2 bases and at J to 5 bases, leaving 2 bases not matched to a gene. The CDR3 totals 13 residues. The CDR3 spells CASSETGGETQYF. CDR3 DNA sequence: TGCGCCAGCAGTGAGACGGGAGGCGAGACCCAGTACTTC.

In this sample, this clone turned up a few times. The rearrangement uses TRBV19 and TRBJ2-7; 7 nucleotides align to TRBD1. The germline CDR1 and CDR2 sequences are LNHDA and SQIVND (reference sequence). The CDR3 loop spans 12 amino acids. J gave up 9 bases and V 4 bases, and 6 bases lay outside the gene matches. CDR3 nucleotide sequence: TGTGCCAGTAGTAGAACGACAGGGACGCAGTACTTC. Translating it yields CASSRTTGTQYF.

In DNA form, the CDR3 reads TGCGCCAGCAGCTTGGCGGCGGTGAACACTGAAGCTTTCTTT. Protein product: CASSLAAVNTEAFF. The chain joins TRBV5-1 to TRBJ1-1, with D unresolved. The CDR3 has 14 residues. Germline values: CDR1 SGHRS, CDR2 YFSETQ. The V end lost 0 bases, the J end lost 0 bases, and 6 bases lay between the germline ends.

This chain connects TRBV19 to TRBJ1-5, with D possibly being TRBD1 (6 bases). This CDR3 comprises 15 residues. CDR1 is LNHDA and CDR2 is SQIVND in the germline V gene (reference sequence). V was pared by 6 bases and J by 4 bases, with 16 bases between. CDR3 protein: CASRAHRDINQPQHF. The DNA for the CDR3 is TGTGCCAGTAGAGCACACCGGGACATTAATCAGCCCCAGCATTTT.

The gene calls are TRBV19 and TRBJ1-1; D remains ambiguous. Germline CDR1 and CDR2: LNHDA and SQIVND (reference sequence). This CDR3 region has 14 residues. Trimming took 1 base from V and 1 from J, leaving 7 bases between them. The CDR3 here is CASSIGQRNTEAFF. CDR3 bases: TGTGCCAGTAGTATAGGACAAAGGAACACTGAAGCTTTCTTT.

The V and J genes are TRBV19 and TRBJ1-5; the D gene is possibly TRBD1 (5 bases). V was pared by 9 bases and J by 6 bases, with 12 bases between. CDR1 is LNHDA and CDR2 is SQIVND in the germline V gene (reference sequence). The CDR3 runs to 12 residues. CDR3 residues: CASTHGGQPQHF. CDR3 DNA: TGTGCCAGCACGCACGGGGGTCAGCCCCAGCATTTT.

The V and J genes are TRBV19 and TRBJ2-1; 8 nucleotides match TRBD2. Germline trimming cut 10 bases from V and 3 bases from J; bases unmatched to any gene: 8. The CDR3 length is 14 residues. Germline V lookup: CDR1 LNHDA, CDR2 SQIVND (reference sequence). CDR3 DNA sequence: TGTGCCACCAAGAGGGGACTAGACTACAATGAGCAGTTCTTC. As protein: CATKRGLDYNEQFF.

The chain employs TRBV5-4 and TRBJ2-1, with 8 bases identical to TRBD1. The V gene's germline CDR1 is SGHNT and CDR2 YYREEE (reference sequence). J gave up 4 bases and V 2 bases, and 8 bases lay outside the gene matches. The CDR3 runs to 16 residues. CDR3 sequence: CASSFQTGTGYNEQFF. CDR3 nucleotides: TGTGCCAGCAGCTTTCAGACCGGGACAGGTTACAATGAGCAGTTCTTC.

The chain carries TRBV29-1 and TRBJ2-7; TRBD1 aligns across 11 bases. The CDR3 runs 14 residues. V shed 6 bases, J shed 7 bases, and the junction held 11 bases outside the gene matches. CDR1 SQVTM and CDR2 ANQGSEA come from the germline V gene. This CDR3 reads CSVNRGTGGNEQYF. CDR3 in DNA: TGCAGCGTAAACCGCGGGACAGGGGGGAATGAGCAGTACTTC.

As DNA, the CDR3 is TGTGCCAGCCAATCTAGCGGGGCTTCCTACAATGAGCAGTTCTTC. It yields the protein CASQSSGASYNEQFF. The J gene is TRBJ2-1, the V gene TRBV2; 9 nucleotides agree with TRBD2. Trimming cost V 8 bases and J 1 base; bases outside gene matches: 6. Germline-derived CDR1 and CDR2 are SNHLY and FYNNEI. The CDR3 is 15 amino acids.

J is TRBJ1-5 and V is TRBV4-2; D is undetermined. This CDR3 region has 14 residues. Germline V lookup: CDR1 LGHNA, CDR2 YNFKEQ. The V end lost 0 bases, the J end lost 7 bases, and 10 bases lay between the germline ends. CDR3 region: CASSQDRVLQPQHF. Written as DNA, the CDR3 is TGTGCCAGCAGCCAAGATCGGGTTTTGCAGCCCCAGCATTTT.